The clone carrying this T cell receptor (beta chain) was seen once. Antigen unknown. Extractions gave at least 5.5 micrograms of total RNA per sample. This specimen comes from a study of blood T cells in healthy people across ages. General study results and limits: Estimates based on one million T cells were treated as lower bounds. The lack of PBMC sorting stopped any conclusive naive versus antigen-experienced comparison.

Next came a second PCR, run for about 7 to 12 cycles, which used a sample-barcoded 5' primer along with a J-beta primer mix. TCRdb independently ran MiXCR on the 5' RACE reads; one entry per CDR3 protein. Found here are almost 1 million distinct CDR3 sequences, roughly 51% of them singletons; the top ten hold around 21%. This sequence was found in a woman aged 55-70 years in good health. The material sequenced was blood.

The CDR3 DNA reads as TGTGCCAGCAGCCCGGGACAGGGGGCACTTAGCACAGATACGCAGTATTTT. This codes for CASSPGQGALSTDTQYF. The chain employs TRBV12-3 or TRBV12-4 and TRBJ2-3; 12 positions match TRBD1. Germline trimming cut 6 bases from V and 0 bases from J; bases unmatched to any gene: 7. The CDR3 contains 17 residues.